This T cell receptor (beta chain) was observed in a study of read filtering for tumor transcriptome and immune sequencing. Across the whole study: R-ISS stage counts were 8 or 9 for I, more than 15 for II, roughly seven for III. Study outcomes and limitations: Compared with RNA-seq, IR-seq gave much higher clonotype depth and reliability.

From 400 to 450 ng of RNA, a library with molecular barcoded alpha/delta and beta/gamma adaptors was made. In TCRdb, the reads were re-called with MiXCR into one record per CDR3 protein. The table has about 90,000 distinct CDR3 sequences, about 12% seen once. This clonotype showed up many times. Its antigen is still unknown. The conserved final phenylalanine or tryptophan is absent from the CDR3, which likely points to a read error. Germline V lookup: CDR1 SGHTA, CDR2 FQGNSA. The V gene lost 1 base and the J gene lost 2 bases, with 5 bases spanning the gap. There are 13 residues in the CDR3. The rearrangement uses TRBV7-2 and TRBJ1-2; no clear D gene. Input material: a population of CD138-negative cells sorted from bone marrow. The receptor's source is a donor at least 40 years old with multiple myeloma. CDR3 sequence reads: CASSLGPNYGYTL. CDR3 DNA: TGTGCCAGCAGCTTAGGACCAAACTATGGCTACACCCTC.